The 19 T cell receptor beta chains below all came from one sample that was sequenced in a study of T cell clones after liver transplantation. This table comes from immunoSEQ multiplex PCR, and its TCRdb copy is limited to in-frame clones, with some not included. The sample shows roughly 70,000 clones, about 80% of them seen only once. The sample consisted of CD4+ T cells from blood, taken before liver transplant. These receptors were taken from a human donor who received a liver transplant.

This clone came up once. This chain uses TRBV5-1 with TRBJ2-7, with 11 positions matching TRBD2. This CDR3 has 15 residues. CDR1 is SGHRS and CDR2 is YFSETQ in the germline V gene. With V trimmed by 0 bases and J by 4 bases, 3 bases remained unmatched. The CDR3 bases are TGCGCCAGCAGCTTGGCCACTAGCGGGAGATACGAGCAGTACTTC. It encodes CASSLATSGRYEQYF. The whole variable domain, filled in from reference TRBV5-1 and TRBJ2-7, reads KAGVTQTPRYLIKTRGQQVTLSCSPISGHRSVSWYQQTPGQGLQFLFEYFSETQRNKGNFPGRFSGRQFSNSRSEMNVSTLELGDSALYLCASSLATSGRYEQYFGPGTRLTVT.

The gene calls are TRBV2 and TRBJ2-5; maybe TRBD2 (5 bases). The CDR3 is 16 amino acids. The germline CDR1 and CDR2 sequences are SNHLY and FYNNEI. V lost 5 bases to trimming and J lost 8 bases, with 24 bases between them. DNA of the CDR3: TGTGCCAGCAGTAGGGCAGCCAGCTCCACGGGGAGCACCCAGTACTTC. As protein: CASSRAASSTGSTQYF. Full variable domain (outside the CDR3, taken from reference TRBV2 and TRBJ2-5): EPEVTQTPSHQVTQMGQEVILRCVPISNHLYFYWYRQILGQKVEFLVSFYNNEISEKSEIFDDQFSVERPDGSNFTLKIRSTKLEDSAMYFCASSRAASSTGSTQYFGPGTRLLVL.

V gene TRBV9 combines with J gene TRBJ1-5; no clear D. With 0 bases removed from V and 6 bases from J, the gap between germline ends came to 13 bases. The CDR3 sequence is 15 residues long. CDR1 is SGDLS, CDR2 YYNGEE, per germline. CDR3 amino acids: CASSVGPQVSQPQHF. The CDR3, as DNA: TGTGCCAGCAGCGTAGGCCCCCAGGTATCTCAGCCCCAGCATTTT.

This clone was seen a handful of times. The rearrangement links TRBV14 to TRBJ2-1; 7 bases align to TRBD2. Germline trimming cut 2 bases from V and 6 bases from J; bases unmatched to any gene: 10. CDR3 length: 16 residues. Germline V gene sequence: CDR1 SGHDN, CDR2 FVKESK. The CDR3 DNA reads TGTGCCAGCAGCCAACTACAAGAGGCTAGCGGCAATGAGCAGTTCTTC. Protein: CASSQLQEASGNEQFF.

The V gene is TRBV7-2, the J gene TRBJ2-7; D possibly corresponds to TRBD2 (6 bases). The germline V and J ends were trimmed by 7 bases and 2 bases, with 12 bases remaining between them. Germline V CDR1 and CDR2: SGHTA, FQGNSA. This CDR3 is 13 amino acids long. The CDR3 is CASTGTFPYEQYF. The CDR3 bases are TGTGCCAGCACCGGGACTTTTCCCTACGAGCAGTACTTC.

The CDR3 loop is CASSEGGNTEAFF. The CDR3 DNA reads TGCGCCAGCAGTGAGGGTGGGAACACTGAAGCTTTCTTT. This chain links TRBV10-2 with TRBJ1-1; D is undetermined. CDR1 WSHSY and CDR2 SAAADI come from the germline V gene. The V end lost 2 bases, the J end lost 1 base, and 5 bases lay between the germline ends. The CDR3 has 13 amino acids.

The CDR3 sequence is CASSGPGQANTGELFF. CDR3 nucleotides: TGCGCCAGCTCTGGGCCCGGACAGGCGAACACCGGGGAGCTGTTTTTT. The chain is built from TRBV5-1 and TRBJ2-2; TRBD1 agrees at 7 bases. The junction had 9 bases not matched to a gene; V was cut back by 7 bases and J by 0 bases. CDR3 length equals 16 residues. Germline CDR1 and CDR2: SGHRS and YFSETQ.

The chain combines TRBV7-9 with TRBJ2-3; no clear D. Trimming removed 1 base from V and 0 bases from J, with 2 bases in between. CDR1 and CDR2 from the germline V gene are SEHNR and FQNEAQ (reference sequence). This CDR3 has 13 residues. This chain's CDR3 is CASSLGSTDTQYF. Here the CDR3 DNA reads TGTGCCAGCAGCTTAGGGAGCACAGATACGCAGTATTTT.

V and J are TRBV18 and TRBJ2-3, with 8 bases that match TRBD2. The CDR3 has 16 amino acids. CDR1 is KGHSH, CDR2 LQKENI, per germline. J was trimmed by 2 bases and V by 3 bases; bases with no gene match: 7. The CDR3 nucleotides are TGTGCCAGCTCACCCCTCGGCGGGGGGAACACAGATACGCAGTATTTT. Amino acid sequence: CASSPLGGGNTDTQYF. The variable domain in full, with the rest retrieved from reference TRBV18 and TRBJ2-3, is NAGVMQNPRHLVRRRGQEARLRCSPMKGHSHVYWYRQLPEEGLKFMVYLQKENIIDESGMPKERFSAEFPKEGPSILRIQQVVRGDSAAYFCASSPLGGGNTDTQYFGPGTRLTVL.

The chain uses TRBV25-1 and TRBJ2-1; 7 positions agree with TRBD2. This CDR3 region has 14 residues. The V segment lost 6 bases and the J segment 8 bases; nucleotides outside the gene matches: 10. Germline V gives CDR1 MGHDK, CDR2 SYGVNS. CDR3 coding DNA: TGTGCCAGCAGGAAGCGGGACTATGTCTATGAGCAGTTCTTC. Translated, it gives CASRKRDYVYEQFF.

Turning to this clone: One junction end does not reproduce the germline sequence, and a read error may be involved. V usage is TRBV5-6 and J usage is TRBJ2-4; no definite D call. This CDR3 region has 10 residues. From germline, CDR1 is SGHDT and CDR2 YYEEEE. The CDR3: CASSFAPPHF. In DNA, the CDR3 is TGTGCCAGCAGCTTTGCCCCCCCCCACTTC.

This clone was recorded only once. The chain employs TRBV14 and TRBJ1-1; D is undetermined. The ends were cut back, 4 bases at V and 0 bases at J, with 9 bases in the middle. The CDR3 extends over 14 amino acids. CDR1 and CDR2 from the germline V gene are SGHDN and FVKESK. CDR3 loop: CASSRPGLNTEAFF. The CDR3 coding sequence is TGTGCCAGCAGCCGTCCAGGCTTGAACACTGAAGCTTTCTTT.

This rearrangement joins TRBV29-1 to TRBJ2-3; D is uncertain. The V gene lost 5 bases and the J gene lost 4 bases, with 1 base spanning the gap. Germline-derived CDR1 and CDR2 are SQVTM and ANQGSEA. The CDR3 is 9 residues long. This CDR3 reads CSVPDTQYF. The CDR3, as DNA: TGCAGCGTTCCAGATACGCAGTATTTT.

This clone is a singleton in its sample. The rearrangement links TRBV4-2 to TRBJ2-7; D gene ambiguous. Looked up from germline, CDR1 is LGHNA and CDR2 is YNFKEQ. Trimming cost V 0 bases and J 3 bases, with 12 bases left between them. The CDR3 length is 15 residues. CDR3 in DNA: TGTGCCAGCAGCCAAGACGCGGATCCTATCTACGAGCAGTACTTC. Translating gives CASSQDADPIYEQYF.

The rearrangement joins TRBV7-2 to TRBJ2-1; tentative D call: TRBD2 (6 bases). This CDR3 contains 16 residues. Trimming removed 4 bases from V and 6 bases from J, with 19 bases in between. In germline, CDR1 is SGHTA, CDR2 FQGNSA. CDR3 bases: TGTGCCAGCAGCTCGGACCCAAGGATGCGGGGCAATGAGCAGTTCTTC. It is translated as CASSSDPRMRGNEQFF.

This sequence joins TRBV7-2 and TRBJ2-7; possible D gene TRBD2, 6 bases. The V end lost 2 bases, the J end lost 5 bases, and 13 bases lay between the germline ends. Germline V gene lookup returns CDR1 SGHTA and CDR2 FQGNSA. CDR3 size: 14 residues. The CDR3 region is CASSLRGSAHEQYF. In DNA, the CDR3 is TGTGCCAGCAGCTTACGGGGGAGTGCTCACGAGCAGTACTTC.

The V and J genes are TRBV30 and TRBJ2-3; D is possibly TRBD2 (6 bases). Germline values: CDR1 GTSNPN, CDR2 SVGIG (reference sequence). V was cut by 3 bases and J by 9 bases, with 22 bases left in between. The CDR3 sequence is 15 residues long. The CDR3 DNA reads as TGTGCCTGGAGGGACACTAGCCGGAGAGGGCTCACGCAGTATTTT. Encoded protein: CAWRDTSRRGLTQYF.

The CDR3 region is CASRVQSLSGAEQYF. The CDR3 DNA reads as TGCGCCAGCAGAGTCCAGAGCCTGTCTGGGGCCGAGCAGTACTTC. The chain employs TRBV5-1 and TRBJ2-7; weak D call: TRBD1 (5 bases). V gave up 5 bases and J gave up 6 bases, with 21 bases separating them. Germline CDR1 reads SGHRS; CDR2 reads YFSETQ. The CDR3 sequence is 15 residues long.

The chain uses TRBV27 and TRBJ2-5; a weak D match, TRBD1 (5 bases). The CDR3 covers 13 residues. The germline CDR1 and CDR2 sequences are MNHEY and SMNVEV (reference sequence). Trimming took 4 bases from V and 5 from J, leaving 11 bases between them. In DNA, the CDR3 is TGTGCCAGCAGTTCCCAGGGATGGGAGACCCAGTACTTC. Translation: CASSSQGWETQYF.